These T cell receptor beta chains were read from a single sample in a study of shared clonotypes between healthy human individuals. Assay used: immunoSEQ multiplex PCR; TCRdb lists only in-frame clones, some missing. The sample shows some 700,000 clones, about 90% of them seen only once. Sequenced input: memory CD8+ T cells from PBMCs. The receptors originated from a man aged 18 to 35 in good health. Some clones in this sample may be carry-over from other donors' samples. The conserved cysteine and the conserved F or W are not part of the CDR3 here.

CDR3 protein,J gene,V gene
AISEAYRDRDYEQY,TRBJ2-7,TRBV6-1
ASSLVVHGAWTDTQY,TRBJ2-3,TRBV7-8
ASAGAGDPTNEKLF,TRBJ1-4,TRBV5-8
ASRSTGYNQPQH,TRBJ1-5,TRBV27
ASSSGLAGVGEQF,TRBJ2-1,TRBV27
ASSLARGTSGMTGELF,TRBJ2-2,TRBV7-8
ASSGLARELF,TRBJ2-2,TRBV6-1
ASSEGVAVKNIQY,TRBJ2-4,TRBV2
ASSSYGRDTQY,TRBJ2-3,TRBV4-3
ASSVEDSVYEQY,TRBJ2-7,TRBV9
ASSLGRGVETQY,TRBJ2-5,TRBV13
ASSQGRDKDTQY,TRBJ2-3,TRBV4-1
ASRPTAVNSYEQY,TRBJ2-7,TRBV28
ASSLGAPHEQY,TRBJ2-7,TRBV11-2
ASSFLGGDEQY,TRBJ2-7,TRBV7-9
ATVPGAEGNEQF,TRBJ2-1,TRBV19
ASSLGGTGELF,TRBJ2-2,TRBV5-4
ASSYPGDRRGGYT,TRBJ1-2,TRBV6-6
ASSFSAGGAFEQY,TRBJ2-7,TRBV28
ASSFVYGYT,TRBJ1-2,TRBV5-5
ASSMSGGANTGELF,TRBJ2-2,TRBV4-1
ASSIFPFQETQY,TRBJ2-5,TRBV19
ASSSLDVDYGYT,TRBJ1-2,TRBV5-4
NPSSYNEQF,TRBJ2-1,TRBV20-1
ASSHQGREQY,TRBJ2-7,TRBV4-1
ASSTTGTRRGEQF,TRBJ2-1,TRBV6-5
ASSGGGLDFQY,TRBJ2-3,TRBV25-1
ASWDSGNTIY,TRBJ1-3,TRBV28
SAESYGSSYNEQF,TRBJ2-1,TRBV29-1
ASSARRDRDYGYT,TRBJ1-2,TRBV6-1
ASSYSWDSSNEQF,TRBJ2-1,TRBV6-5
ASSVVAGGMGDTQY,TRBJ2-3,TRBV9